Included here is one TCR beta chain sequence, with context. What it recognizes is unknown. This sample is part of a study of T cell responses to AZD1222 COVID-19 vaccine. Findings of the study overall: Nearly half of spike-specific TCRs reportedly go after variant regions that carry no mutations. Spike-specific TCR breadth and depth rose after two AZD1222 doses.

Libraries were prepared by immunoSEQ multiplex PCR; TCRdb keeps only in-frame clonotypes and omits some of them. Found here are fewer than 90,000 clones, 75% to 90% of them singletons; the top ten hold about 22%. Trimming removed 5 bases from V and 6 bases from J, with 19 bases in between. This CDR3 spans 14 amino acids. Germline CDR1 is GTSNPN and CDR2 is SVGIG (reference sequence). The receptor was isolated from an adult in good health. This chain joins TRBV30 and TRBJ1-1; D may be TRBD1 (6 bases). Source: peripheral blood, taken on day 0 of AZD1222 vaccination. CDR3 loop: CAWVPAAKGAEAFF. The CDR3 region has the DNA TGTGCCTGGGTCCCAGCCGCGAAGGGGGCTGAAGCTTTCTTT.